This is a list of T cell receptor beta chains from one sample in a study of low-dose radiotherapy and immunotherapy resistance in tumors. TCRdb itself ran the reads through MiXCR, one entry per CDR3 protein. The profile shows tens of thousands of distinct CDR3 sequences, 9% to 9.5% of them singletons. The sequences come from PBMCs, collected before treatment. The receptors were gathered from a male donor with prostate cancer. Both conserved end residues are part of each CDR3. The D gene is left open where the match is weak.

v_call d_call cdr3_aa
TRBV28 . CASSLQVQETQYF
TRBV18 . CASSPTPGTLSGANVLTF
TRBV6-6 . CASSRTWGLSNEQFF
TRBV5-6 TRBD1 CASSLGQGYLYF
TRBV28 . CASTSFSSYEQYF
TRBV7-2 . CASLREVGEQFF
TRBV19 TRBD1 CASSSDRGLDGYTF
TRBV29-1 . CSVEENYENIQYF
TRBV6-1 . CASSVTSPYEQYF
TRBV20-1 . CSASGAHNEQFF
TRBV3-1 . CASSHSRLPRGNEQFF
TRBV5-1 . CASSLDRSYEQYF
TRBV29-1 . CSGEETRGPYNEQFF
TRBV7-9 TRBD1 CASSSTGAETQYF
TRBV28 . CVSSLSGSIETQYF
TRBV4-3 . CASSQESYNSPLHF
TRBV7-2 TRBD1 CASSSGQGWNVLTF
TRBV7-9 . CASSPRGYEYEQYF
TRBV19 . CASSPPGTRVAQYF
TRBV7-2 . CASSLARTYSYEQYF
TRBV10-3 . CAITRQMNTEAFF
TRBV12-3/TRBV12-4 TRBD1 CASSSGQSYSNQPQHF
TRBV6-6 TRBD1 CASSLGQGGSTDTQYF
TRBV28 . CASSFHTQGAGVPYEQYF
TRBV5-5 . CASSLSRTVNYEQYF
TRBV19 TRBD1 CASSGQGSGNQPQHF
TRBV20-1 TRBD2 CSARDEGGRHSYNEQFF
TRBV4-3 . CASSQGGAGELREQFF
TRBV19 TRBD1 CASRGTGTHGYTF
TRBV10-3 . CAISGWDTERANYGYTF
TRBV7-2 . CASSGWSAFQDTQYF
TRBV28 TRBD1 CASSGRQGSEQYF